The sequence of this TCR beta chain was determined in a study of shared clonotypes between healthy human individuals. General study findings and limits: Among donors, the sharing of clonotypes was expected to be influenced by sequencing depth.

This clone was picked up a small number of times. No antigen is known for it. The V end lost 6 bases, the J end lost 11 bases, and 14 bases lay between the germline ends. This CDR3 is 12 amino acids long. The V gene's germline CDR1 is LNHDA and CDR2 SQIVND (reference sequence). Each sorted subset replicate got 200 ng genomic DNA, 30,000 or so genomes. Methods used by the authors: Sequence data from immunoSEQ were junction-only and lacked quality scores; consequently, filtering differed. Only in-frame clones appear in the TCRdb table, and some are missing; sequencing was by immunoSEQ multiplex PCR. The V and J calls and clone size were taken over from that table, and D and trimming were inferred from the DNA. This table has about 2.4 million clones, more than 85% appearing once.

Material: naive CD4+ T cells from PBMCs. The subset here: CD45RA+ positively selected. The chain carries TRBV19 and TRBJ1-5; no firm D call. The TCR originated in a man aged 18 to 30 in good health. Some clones in this sample may be carry-over from other donors' samples. CDR3 in amino acids: CASSLRGVTQHF. The CDR3 DNA is TGTGCCAGTAGCCTACGGGGTGTGACCCAGCATTTT.